The subject of this entry is one TCR beta chain. Antigen: not known. This CDR3 spans 11 amino acids. CDR1 is SNHLY, CDR2 FYNNEI, per germline. The ends were cut back, 5 bases at V and 3 bases at J, with 4 bases in the middle. The data are from a study of T cells in narcolepsy. Overall study: Patients with NT1 or NT2 and healthy control donors were enrolled. Study observations and caveats: HCRT-specific and TRIB2-specific autoreactive clonotypes appeared among same-patient CSF and blood CD4+ clonotypes. Blood of same and different patients, but not healthy controls, reportedly held recurring autoreactive clonotypes. No autoreactive T cell clone sequences appeared in some memory CD4+ repertoires.

Method: immunoSEQ multiplex PCR; TCRdb's copy keeps in-frame clones and lacks some. This table holds about 20,000 clones, around four fifths found once. This rearrangement joins TRBV2 to TRBJ2-5; D gene ambiguous. The sample consisted of memory (CD45RA-) CD4+ T cells from blood. The TCR originated in a human donor in good health. The CDR3 region has the DNA TGTGCCAGCAGTACCGAAGAGACCCAGTACTTC. Amino acid sequence: CASSTEETQYF.